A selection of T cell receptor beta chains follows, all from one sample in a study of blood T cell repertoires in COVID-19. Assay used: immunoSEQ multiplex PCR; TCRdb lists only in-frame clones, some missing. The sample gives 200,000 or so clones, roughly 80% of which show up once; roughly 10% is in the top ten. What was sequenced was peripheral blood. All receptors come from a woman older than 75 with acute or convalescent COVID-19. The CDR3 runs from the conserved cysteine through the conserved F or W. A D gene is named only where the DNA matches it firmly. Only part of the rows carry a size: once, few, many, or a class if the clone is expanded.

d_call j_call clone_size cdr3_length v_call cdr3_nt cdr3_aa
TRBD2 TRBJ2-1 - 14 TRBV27 TGTGCCAGCAGTCCGACTAGCGGGAGGGGTGAGCAGTTCTTC CASSPTSGRGEQFF
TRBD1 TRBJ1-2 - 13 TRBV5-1 TGCGCCAGCAGTCCGGGACAGGCTGGTGGCTACACCTTC CASSPGQAGGYTF
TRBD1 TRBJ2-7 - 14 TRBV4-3 TGCGCCAGCAGCCCAGGGACAGGGAGGGACGAGCAGTACTTC CASSPGTGRDEQYF
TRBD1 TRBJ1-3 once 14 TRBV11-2 TGTGCCAGCAGCCTAACAGGGGTCGGGAACACCATATATTTT CASSLTGVGNTIYF
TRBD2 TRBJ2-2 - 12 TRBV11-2 TGTGCCAGCAGGCTACCTAGCGGGTGGCTGTTTTTT CASRLPSGWLFF
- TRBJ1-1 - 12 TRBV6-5 TGTGCCGCCGGGAGCCGGTCCACTGAAGCTTTCTTT CAAGSRSTEAFF
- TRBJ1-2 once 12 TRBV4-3 TGCGCCAGCAGCCCAGGGAACTATGGCTACACCTTC CASSPGNYGYTF
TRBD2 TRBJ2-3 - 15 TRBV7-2 TGTGCCAGCAGACTAGCGGGAGGGCGTCTAGATACGCAGTATTTT CASRLAGGRLDTQYF
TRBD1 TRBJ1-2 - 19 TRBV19 TGTGCCAGTAGTATAGATAGTCTAGGGACAGGGGGCTTCGACTATGGCTACACCTTC CASSIDSLGTGGFDYGYTF
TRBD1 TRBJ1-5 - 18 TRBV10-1 TGCGCCAGCAGTCCAGGGACAGGTAGGGTCGCGAGCAATCAGCCCCAGCATTTT CASSPGTGRVASNQPQHF
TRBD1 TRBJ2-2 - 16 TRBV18 TGTGCCAGCTCACGAACGACAGGGGGTAACACCGGGGAGCTGTTTTTT CASSRTTGGNTGELFF
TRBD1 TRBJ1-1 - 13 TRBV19 TGTGCCAGTAGCATGGACAGGGCCACTGAAGCTTTCTTT CASSMDRATEAFF
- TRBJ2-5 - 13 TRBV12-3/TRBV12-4 TGTGCCAGCAGTGGGGCACCCCAAGAGACCCAGTACTTC CASSGAPQETQYF
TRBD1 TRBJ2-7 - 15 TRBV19 TGTGCCAGTAGCCAACCCCGACAGGGGTACTACGAGCAGTACTTC CASSQPRQGYYEQYF
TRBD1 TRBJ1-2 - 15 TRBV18 TGTGCCAGCTCACCCGGACAGGGTTTCGTTTATGGCTACACCTTC CASSPGQGFVYGYTF
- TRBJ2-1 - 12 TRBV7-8 TGTGCCAGCAGCCCGACTAGTTCTGAGCAGTTCTTC CASSPTSSEQFF
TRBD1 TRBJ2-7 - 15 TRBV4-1 TGCGCCAGCAGCCAAGATGACAGGGGGCGAGACGAGCAGTACTTC CASSQDDRGRDEQYF
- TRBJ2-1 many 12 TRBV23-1 TGCGCCAGCCCAAGGTGGGGGCGTGGGCAGTTCTTC CASPRWGRGQFF
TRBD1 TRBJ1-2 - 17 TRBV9 TGTGCCAGCAGCGTAGAAGGGACAGGGCTATCAAACTATGGCTACACCTTC CASSVEGTGLSNYGYTF